This T cell receptor (beta chain) was sequenced for a study of T cell responses to AZD1222 COVID-19 vaccine. General study results and limits: Baseline seropositivity characterized only a handful of AZD1222 recipients.

Sequencing used immunoSEQ multiplex PCR; TCRdb keeps in-frame clones, though not all of them. The profile shows more than 70,000 clones, 90% of them singletons. Concerning this clone: What it binds is unknown.

This CDR3 has 18 residues. Germline values: CDR1 LGHNA, CDR2 YSLEER. V lost 0 bases to trimming and J lost 0 bases, with 12 bases between them. This clonotype originated in an adult who received the AZD1222 COVID-19 vaccine. Sequencing used peripheral blood, obtained 28 days after the second AZD1222 dose. The chain joins TRBV4-3 to TRBJ2-6, with D possibly being TRBD1 (5 bases). In DNA form, the CDR3 reads TGCGCCAGCAGCCAAGATTTGGGGCGTACCTCTGGGGCCAACGTCCTGACTTTC. It is translated as CASSQDLGRTSGANVLTF.